Each of the 18 T cell receptor beta chains below was sequenced from the same sample in a study of shared clonotypes between healthy human individuals. Only CD45RO-negative cells positively selected for CCR7 counted as naive CD8 cells, so terminally differentiated effector memory CD45RA+ cells were excluded. The table came from immunoSEQ multiplex PCR; TCRdb's copy has only in-frame clones and leaves some out. The profile covers about 2 million clones, with about 95% appearing a single time and 0.85% to 1.2% taken by the ten largest. The sample consisted of naive CD8+ T cells sorted from blood. The receptors were sampled from a man in his late teens or twenties in good health.

For the CDR3, the DNA is TGTGCCAGCAGTTCCGGGGTGGCTAACTATGGCTACACCTTC. Translating it yields CASSSGVANYGYTF. V usage is TRBV27 and J usage is TRBJ1-2; D remains ambiguous. CDR3 length equals 14 residues. CDR1 MNHEY and CDR2 SMNVEV come from the germline V gene (reference sequence). The ends were cut back, 4 bases at V and 0 bases at J, with 9 bases in the middle.

The chain carries TRBV5-4 and TRBJ2-7; D possibly uses TRBD1 or TRBD2 (5 bases each). The CDR3 is made up of 14 amino acids. Trimming removed 0 bases at V and 2 bases at J, with 9 bases between. CDR1 is SGHNT and CDR2 is YYREEE in the germline V gene (reference sequence). CDR3 in amino acids: CASSLDGGAYEQYF. The CDR3 bases are TGTGCCAGCAGCTTGGATGGGGGTGCCTACGAGCAGTACTTC.

This chain connects TRBV6-5 to TRBJ1-2, with 7 bases matching TRBD1. The trim removed 2 bases at V and 6 bases at J, leaving 6 bases unmatched. Germline V gives CDR1 MNHEY, CDR2 SVGAGI. The CDR3 has 14 residues. The CDR3 region has the DNA TGTGCCAGCAGTTACGAGGGGGCGAGTAATGGCTACACCTTC. Protein sequence: CASSYEGASNGYTF.

The chain has TRBV5-1 and TRBJ2-7, with D tentatively TRBD2 (6 bases). Germline values: CDR1 SGHRS, CDR2 YFSETQ. Trimming shortened V by 0 bases and J by 1 base, and 17 bases separated the two germline ends. There are 17 residues in the CDR3. The CDR3 coding sequence is TGCGCCAGCAGCTTGGCCTGGGACCCTGGAGGGTCCTACGAGCAGTACTTC. Protein sequence: CASSLAWDPGGSYEQYF.

This chain links TRBV27 with TRBJ1-2, with no clear D. Germline CDR1 is MNHEY and CDR2 is SMNVEV (reference sequence). The germline V and J ends were trimmed by 6 bases and 4 bases, with 6 bases remaining between them. The CDR3 contains 11 residues. The DNA for the CDR3 is TGTGCCAGCAGGACGACCTATGGCTACACCTTC. Translation gives CASRTTYGYTF.

The chain combines TRBV13 with TRBJ2-7, with D uncertain. The CDR3 sequence is 13 residues long. Germline V CDR1 and CDR2: PRHDT, FYEKMQ (reference sequence). Trimming left V 5 bases short and J 3 bases short, with 11 bases between. This CDR3 reads CASSLSSFYEQYF. CDR3 coding DNA: TGTGCCAGCAGCCTAAGCTCGTTCTACGAGCAGTACTTC. The variable domain in full, completed from reference TRBV13 and TRBJ2-7, reads AAGVIQSPRHLIKEKRETATLKCYPIPRHDTVYWYQQGPGQDPQFLISFYEKMQSDKGSIPDRFSAQQFSDYHSELNMSSLELGDSALYFCASSLSSFYEQYFGPGTRLTVT.

The chain recombines TRBV27 with TRBJ2-7; 9 positions match TRBD1. Germline V gene data show CDR1 as MNHEY and CDR2 as SMNVEV (reference sequence). CDR3 length: 14 amino acids. After removal of 3 bases from V and 6 bases from J, the junction contained 6 bases not matched to a gene. CDR3 DNA sequence: TGTGCCAGCAGTTTCGGGACAGGGATGGGCGAGCAGTACTTC. Amino acids: CASSFGTGMGEQYF.

The J gene is TRBJ2-7, the V gene TRBV9, with D perhaps TRBD2 (6 bases). Germline V CDR1 and CDR2: SGDLS, YYNGEE. This CDR3 comprises 15 residues. V dropped 0 bases and J dropped 4 bases, with 14 bases sitting between them. The CDR3 sequence: CASSVGPGDGYEQYF. DNA for the CDR3: TGTGCCAGCAGCGTAGGACCGGGAGATGGGTACGAGCAGTACTTC.

V usage is TRBV19 and J usage is TRBJ2-7; 7 positions agree with TRBD1. The germline CDR1 and CDR2 sequences are LNHDA and SQIVND (reference sequence). J lost 2 bases, V lost 5 bases, and 9 bases had no gene match. This CDR3 has 15 residues. The CDR3 sequence: CASSWATGDPYEQYF. The CDR3 DNA sequence: TGTGCCAGTAGTTGGGCAACAGGGGACCCCTACGAGCAGTACTTC.

Concerning this clone: Other DNA sequences from this sample encode an identical CDR3 as well. The J gene is TRBJ1-6, the V gene TRBV19; TRBD1 is a possible D gene (5 bases). V was clipped by 3 bases and J by 4 bases, with 7 bases between them. The germline gives CDR1 LNHDA, CDR2 SQIVND (reference sequence). There are 14 residues in the CDR3. The CDR3 bases are TGTGCCAGTAGTATCAGGGATTATAATTCACCCCTCCACTTT. Translating gives CASSIRDYNSPLHF.

The genes are TRBV7-9 and TRBJ2-5, with 9 bases that match TRBD2. Germline lookup yields CDR1 SEHNR and CDR2 FQNEAQ (reference sequence). Trimming cost V 1 base and J 0 bases; bases outside gene matches: 3. The CDR3 covers 16 residues. Here the CDR3 reads CASSLGSGGYQETQYF. Here the CDR3 DNA reads TGTGCCAGCAGCTTAGGGAGCGGGGGGTACCAAGAGACCCAGTACTTC. The full variable domain, completed using reference TRBV7-9 and TRBJ2-5, is DTGVSQNPRHKITKRGQNVTFRCDPISEHNRLYWYRQTLGQGPEFLTYFQNEAQLEKSRLLSDRFSAERPKGSFSTLEIQRTEQGDSAMYLCASSLGSGGYQETQYFGPGTRLLVL.

This clone was found a few times. V is TRBV19 and J is TRBJ1-2, with a possible D match to TRBD1 (6 bases). This CDR3 has 11 amino acids. V was trimmed by 5 bases and J by 6 bases, leaving 7 bases between them. The V gene's germline CDR1 is LNHDA and CDR2 SQIVND (reference sequence). This CDR3 reads CASSEGDGYTF. The CDR3 DNA reads as TGTGCCAGTAGTGAGGGGGATGGCTACACCTTC.

Concerning this clone: The junction differs from germline at one of its ends, possibly a read error. The chain uses TRBV7-9 and TRBJ2-7; 10 bases fit TRBD2. The germline V gene encodes CDR1 SEHNR and CDR2 FQNEAQ (reference sequence). CDR3 size: 15 residues. The CDR3 loop is CASSLAGANHYEQYF. CDR3 bases: TGTGCCAGCAGCCTAGCGGGGGCCAACCACTACGAGCAGTACTTC.

The rearrangement uses TRBV2 and TRBJ1-1; TRBD1 matches at 8 bases. The CDR3 loop spans 13 amino acids. V was clipped by 6 bases and J by 5 bases; unmatched bases: 5. The V gene's germline CDR1 is SNHLY and CDR2 FYNNEI. Written as DNA, the CDR3 is TGTGCCAGCAGCCCTACAGGGGGGACTGAAGCTTTCTTT. Translated: CASSPTGGTEAFF.

This sequence joins TRBV9 and TRBJ1-4, with 7 bases identical to TRBD1. V lost 5 bases, J lost 4 bases, and 8 bases stayed unmatched. Germline lookup yields CDR1 SGDLS and CDR2 YYNGEE. This CDR3 has 15 amino acids. The CDR3 nucleotides read TGTGCCAGCAGTTCAATGGGACAGCTTAATGAAAAACTGTTTTTT. This codes for CASSSMGQLNEKLFF.

The genes are TRBV6-5 and TRBJ1-4, with TRBD1 matching 8 bases. Germline values: CDR1 MNHEY, CDR2 SVGAGI. J gave up 6 bases and V 0 bases, and 6 bases lay outside the gene matches. This CDR3 spans 16 amino acids. The CDR3 region is CASSYSTGGAYEKLFF. For the CDR3, the DNA is TGTGCCAGCAGTTACTCTACAGGGGGAGCTTATGAAAAACTGTTTTTT.

The chain has TRBV30 and TRBJ2-7; D call uncertain. This CDR3 has 14 amino acids. Germline V gives CDR1 GTSNPN, CDR2 SVGIG (reference sequence). Trimming cost V 0 bases and J 4 bases, with 13 bases left between them. The CDR3 sequence is CAWSVLGDIYEQYF. CDR3 coding DNA: TGTGCCTGGAGTGTACTTGGGGATATTTACGAGCAGTACTTC.

A word on this clone: The identical CDR3 is also encoded by other nucleotide sequences in the sample. The chain combines TRBV27 with TRBJ2-7, with D maybe TRBD2 (6 bases). Germline V gene sequence: CDR1 MNHEY, CDR2 SMNVEV (reference sequence). V was clipped by 6 bases and J by 2 bases, with 17 bases between them. CDR3 length: 15 amino acids. The CDR3 protein is CASSPTGSGTYEQYF. As DNA, the CDR3 is TGTGCCAGCAGCCCTACCGGTAGCGGAACCTACGAGCAGTACTTC.